This T cell receptor beta chain is from a study of radiotherapy plus CTLA-4 blockade in lung cancer. V lost 1 base to trimming and J lost 6 bases; unmatched junction nucleotides: 10. This CDR3 comprises 16 residues. Germline-derived CDR1 and CDR2 are SGHDT and YYEEEE. Using immunoSEQ multiplex PCR, the repertoire was profiled, and TCRdb retains in-frame clones only, with some absent. The table has some 87,000 clones, roughly four fifths seen once. The receptor was isolated from a human donor with non-small cell lung cancer that progressed on radiotherapy plus ipilimumab. The specimen comprised peripheral blood, sampled from a patient treated with radiotherapy plus ipilimumab. The J gene is TRBJ2-7, the V gene TRBV5-6; 10 bases map to TRBD1. CDR3 sequence: CASSLLPRDRGFEQYF. The DNA of the CDR3 is TGTGCCAGCAGCTTGCTACCCCGGGACAGGGGATTCGAGCAGTACTTC.